These 13 T cell receptor beta chains originate from one sample sequenced in a study of spatial heterogeneity in lung cancer. The time point: sample taken at primary tumor resection. The sequenced material consisted of unsorted whole RNA from tumor, nontumor lung or frozen PBMC. TCRdb re-called the 5' RACE reads through MiXCR, storing one row per CDR3 protein. Of 25,000 or so distinct CDR3 sequences listed, approximately 5% are singletons. The input for sequencing was PBMCs, taken at surgery. Every receptor here comes from a male donor with early-stage non-small cell lung cancer.

The rearrangement uses TRBV29-1 and TRBJ2-7; 11 bases align to TRBD2. There are 14 residues in the CDR3. Germline trimming cut 7 bases from V and 4 bases from J; bases unmatched to any gene: 9. Germline CDR1 SQVTM, CDR2 ANQGSEA. The CDR3 sequence is CSANLGLADYEQYF. The CDR3 region has the DNA TGCAGCGCCAATCTGGGACTAGCGGATTACGAGCAGTACTTC.

This clonotype was observed a handful of times. CDR3 coding DNA: TGTGCCAGCAGTTTTGGGGTCCACACTGAAGCTTTCTTT. Translating gives CASSFGVHTEAFF. This chain joins TRBV12-3 or TRBV12-4 and TRBJ1-1; no definite D call. V was shortened by 3 bases and J by 3 bases, with 8 bases between the two germline ends. There are 13 residues in the CDR3.

This sequence joins TRBV2 and TRBJ2-1, with D hard to call. V lost 11 bases to trimming and J lost 0 bases, with 14 bases between them. CDR3 size: 14 residues. The germline gives CDR1 SNHLY, CDR2 FYNNEI. In DNA form, the CDR3 reads TGTGCCGGAAGCGATCCCAGCTCCTACAATGAGCAGTTCTTC. As protein: CAGSDPSSYNEQFF.

This clonotype appeared many times. The rearrangement uses TRBV28 and TRBJ2-5, with TRBD1 matching over 9 bases. The CDR3 is 15 residues long. The ends lost 4 bases at V and 5 bases at J; junction bases unmatched: 8. Germline lookup yields CDR1 MDHEN and CDR2 SYDVKM. In DNA, the CDR3 is TGTGCCAGCAGTTACAACAGGGGGCAGGCGGAGACCCAGTACTTC. Translating it yields CASSYNRGQAETQYF.

This clonotype is medium-sized by share. The J gene is TRBJ1-5, the V gene TRBV6-6; D not resolved. V lost 7 bases and J lost 11, with 18 bases in between. CDR3 length: 13 amino acids. Per germline, CDR1 MNHNY and CDR2 SVGAGI (reference sequence). The CDR3 is CASTLGSYEAQHF. The CDR3 DNA sequence: TGTGCCAGCACCCTTGGGTCCTATGAAGCCCAGCATTTT.

In its sample, this clonotype was seen many times. This chain uses TRBV7-9 with TRBJ2-1, with TRBD2 matching 8 bases. The CDR3 consists of 15 residues. Trimming removed 1 base from V and 7 bases from J; junction bases left unmatched: 6. Germline V gene data show CDR1 as SEHNR and CDR2 as FQNEAQ (reference sequence). The CDR3 here is CASSLEAGANNEQFF. The CDR3 DNA is TGTGCCAGCAGCTTAGAAGCGGGAGCTAATAATGAGCAGTTCTTC.

This clonotype appeared many times. V and J are TRBV5-1 and TRBJ1-1, with TRBD1 identical over 7 bases. The junction had 6 bases not matched to a gene; V was cut back by 6 bases and J by 1 base. The CDR3 covers 14 residues. Germline-derived CDR1 and CDR2 are SGHRS and YFSETQ. DNA of the CDR3: TGCGCCAGCAACCAGGGGGGGCCGAACACTGAAGCTTTCTTT. Translated: CASNQGGPNTEAFF.

This clonotype rates as medium-sized. The chain combines TRBV7-9 with TRBJ2-7; D is possibly TRBD1 (6 bases). CDR3 length: 12 residues. Trimming left V 3 bases short and J 5 bases short, with 8 bases between. Germline assignment: CDR1 SEHNR and CDR2 FQNEAQ (reference sequence). CDR3 loop: CASSFTGNEQYF. The CDR3 coding sequence is TGTGCCAGCAGCTTTACAGGGAACGAGCAGTACTTC. The full variable domain, rest sourced from reference TRBV7-9 and TRBJ2-7, is DTGVSQNPRHKITKRGQNVTFRCDPISEHNRLYWYRQTLGQGPEFLTYFQNEAQLEKSRLLSDRFSAERPKGSFSTLEIQRTEQGDSAMYLCASSFTGNEQYFGPGTRLTVT.

This clonotype occurred many times. The gene calls are TRBV27 and TRBJ1-1; 12 bases fit TRBD1. The J segment lost 6 bases and the V segment lost 5 bases, leaving 13 bases of the junction unmatched. The CDR3 runs to 17 residues. Germline CDR1 is MNHEY and CDR2 is SMNVEV (reference sequence). CDR3 residues: CASSPQQGQGAKAEAFF. CDR3 bases: TGTGCCAGCAGTCCACAACAGGGACAGGGGGCGAAGGCTGAAGCTTTCTTT.

The table lists this clonotype with many counts. The chain uses TRBV6-1 and TRBJ2-1; D perhaps matches TRBD1 (6 bases). This CDR3 region has 15 residues. V was cut by 2 bases and J by 7 bases, with 15 bases left in between. CDR1 is MNHNS, CDR2 SASEGT, per germline. DNA for the CDR3: TGTGCCAGCAGTGAAAGGGCAGGGGTACGAAATGAGCAGTTCTTC. It yields the protein CASSERAGVRNEQFF.

At least ten counts were recorded for this clonotype. The chain links TRBV10-2 to TRBJ1-6, with D possibly being TRBD1 (5 bases). The V and J ends lost 3 bases and 7 bases respectively, with 13 bases between them. The CDR3 length is 15 residues. CDR1 is WSHSY and CDR2 is SAAADI in the germline V gene. CDR3 protein: CASSDRELGNSPLHF. The CDR3 DNA is TGCGCCAGCAGTGACAGGGAATTGGGGAATTCACCCCTCCACTTT.

This clonotype was seen repeatedly, ten times or more. V and J are TRBV7-2 and TRBJ1-5, with TRBD1 matching over 7 bases. CDR1 and CDR2 from the germline V gene are SGHTA and FQGNSA. The V segment lost 2 bases and the J segment 0 bases; nucleotides outside the gene matches: 4. The CDR3 has 16 residues. The CDR3 is CASSLRRGDSNQPQHF. DNA for the CDR3: TGTGCCAGCAGCTTACGCAGGGGGGATAGCAATCAGCCCCAGCATTTT.

This clonotype was detected many times. The J gene is TRBJ2-3, the V gene TRBV20-1, with 8 bases aligning to TRBD2. There are 14 residues in the CDR3. Per germline, CDR1 DFQATT and CDR2 SNEGSKA (reference sequence). Losses at the gene ends were 5 bases for V and 0 bases for J; bases not matched to a gene: 4. CDR3 in DNA: TGCAGTGCTGTACTAGCGGCTAGCACAGATACGCAGTATTTT. Translated, it gives CSAVLAASTDTQYF.